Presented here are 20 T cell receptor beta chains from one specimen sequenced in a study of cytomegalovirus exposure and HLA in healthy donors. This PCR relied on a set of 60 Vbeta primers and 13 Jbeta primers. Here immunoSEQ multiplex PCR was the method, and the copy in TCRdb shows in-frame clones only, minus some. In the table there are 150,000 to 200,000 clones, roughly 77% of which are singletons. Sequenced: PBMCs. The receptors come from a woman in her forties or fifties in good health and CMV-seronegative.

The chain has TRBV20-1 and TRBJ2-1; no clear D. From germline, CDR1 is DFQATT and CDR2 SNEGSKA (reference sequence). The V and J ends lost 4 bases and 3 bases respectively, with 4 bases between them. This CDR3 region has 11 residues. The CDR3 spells CSANYYNEQFF. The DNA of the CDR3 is TGCAGTGCTAACTACTACAATGAGCAGTTCTTC.

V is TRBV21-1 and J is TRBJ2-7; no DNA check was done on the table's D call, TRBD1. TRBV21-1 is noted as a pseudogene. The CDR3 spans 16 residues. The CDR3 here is CASPSKGITRPYEQYF. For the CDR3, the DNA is TGTGCCAGCCCCTCGAAGGGGATCACACGACCCTACGAGCAGTACTTC.

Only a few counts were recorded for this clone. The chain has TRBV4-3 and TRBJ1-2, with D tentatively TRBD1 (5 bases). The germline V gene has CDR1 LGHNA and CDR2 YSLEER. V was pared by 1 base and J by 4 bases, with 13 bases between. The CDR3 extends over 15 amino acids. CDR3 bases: TGCGCCAGCAGCCAAGCCCGGGGGACCCTCTATGGCTACACCTTC. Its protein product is CASSQARGTLYGYTF.

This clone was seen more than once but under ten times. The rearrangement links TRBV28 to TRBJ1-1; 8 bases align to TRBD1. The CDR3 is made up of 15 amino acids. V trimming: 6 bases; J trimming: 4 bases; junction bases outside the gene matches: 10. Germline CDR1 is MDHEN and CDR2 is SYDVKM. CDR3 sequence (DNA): TGTGCCAGCAGCCCAGGGGGCGAGGGGCGCACTGAAGCTTTCTTT. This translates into CASSPGGEGRTEAFF.

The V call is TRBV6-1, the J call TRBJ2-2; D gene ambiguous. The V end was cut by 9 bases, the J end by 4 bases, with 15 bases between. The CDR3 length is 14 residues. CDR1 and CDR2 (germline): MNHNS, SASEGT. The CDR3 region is CASREGLSTGELFF. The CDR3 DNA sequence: TGTGCCAGTAGGGAAGGTCTTAGCACCGGGGAGCTGTTTTTT.

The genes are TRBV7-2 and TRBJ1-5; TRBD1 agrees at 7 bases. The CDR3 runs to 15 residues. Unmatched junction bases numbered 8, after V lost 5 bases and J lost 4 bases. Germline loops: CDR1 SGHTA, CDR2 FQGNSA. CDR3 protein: CASSRRPGGNQPQHF. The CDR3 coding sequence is TGTGCCAGCAGCCGCAGGCCAGGGGGTAATCAGCCCCAGCATTTT.

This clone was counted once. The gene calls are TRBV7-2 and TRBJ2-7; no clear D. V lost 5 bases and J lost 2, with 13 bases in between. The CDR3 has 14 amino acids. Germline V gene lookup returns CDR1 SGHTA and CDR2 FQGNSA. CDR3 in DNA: TGTGCCAGCAGCCCCGGTGCGGTTCCCTACGAGCAGTACTTC. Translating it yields CASSPGAVPYEQYF.

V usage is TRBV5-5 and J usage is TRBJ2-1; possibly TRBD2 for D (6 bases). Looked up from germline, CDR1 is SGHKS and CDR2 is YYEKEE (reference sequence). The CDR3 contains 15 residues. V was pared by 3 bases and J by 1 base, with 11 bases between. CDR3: CASSWEEGSYNEQFF. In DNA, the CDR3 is TGTGCCAGCAGCTGGGAGGAAGGATCCTACAATGAGCAGTTCTTC.

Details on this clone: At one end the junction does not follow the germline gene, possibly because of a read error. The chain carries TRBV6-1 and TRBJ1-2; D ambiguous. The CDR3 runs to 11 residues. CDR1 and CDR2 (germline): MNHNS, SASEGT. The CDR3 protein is CASSGIFGRLF. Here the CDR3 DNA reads TGTGCCAGCAGCGGGATCTTTGGGCGCCTCTTC.

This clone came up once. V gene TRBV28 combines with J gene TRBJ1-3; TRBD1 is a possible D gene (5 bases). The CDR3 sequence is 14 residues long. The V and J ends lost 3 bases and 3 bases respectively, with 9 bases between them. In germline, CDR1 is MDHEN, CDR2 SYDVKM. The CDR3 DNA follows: TGTGCCAGCAGTTTCCAGGGTTATGGAAACACCATATATTTT. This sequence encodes CASSFQGYGNTIYF.

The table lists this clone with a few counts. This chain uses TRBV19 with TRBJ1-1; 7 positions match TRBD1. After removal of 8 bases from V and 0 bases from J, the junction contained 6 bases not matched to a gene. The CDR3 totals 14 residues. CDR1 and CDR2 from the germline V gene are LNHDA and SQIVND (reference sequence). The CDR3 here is CASGEQGMNTEAFF. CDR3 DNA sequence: TGTGCCAGTGGCGAACAGGGGATGAACACTGAAGCTTTCTTT.

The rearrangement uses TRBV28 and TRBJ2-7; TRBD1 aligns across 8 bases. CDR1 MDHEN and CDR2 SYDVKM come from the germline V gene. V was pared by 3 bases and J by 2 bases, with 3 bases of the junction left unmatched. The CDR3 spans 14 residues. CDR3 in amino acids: CASSLDRDPYEQYF. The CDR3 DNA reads TGTGCCAGCAGTTTGGACAGGGACCCCTACGAGCAGTACTTC.

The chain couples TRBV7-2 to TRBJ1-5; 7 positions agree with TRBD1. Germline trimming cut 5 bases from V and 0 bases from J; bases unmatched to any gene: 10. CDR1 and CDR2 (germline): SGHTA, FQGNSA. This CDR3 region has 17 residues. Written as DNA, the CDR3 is TGTGCCAGCAGCCGCCGACAGGGCCTCGATAGCAATCAGCCCCAGCATTTT. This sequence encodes CASSRRQGLDSNQPQHF. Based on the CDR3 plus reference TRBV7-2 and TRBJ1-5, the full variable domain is GAGVSQSPSNKVTEKGKDVELRCDPISGHTALYWYRQSLGQGLEFLIYFQGNSAPDKSGLPSDRFSAERTGGSVSTLTIQRTQQEDSAVYLCASSRRQGLDSNQPQHFGDGTRLSIL.

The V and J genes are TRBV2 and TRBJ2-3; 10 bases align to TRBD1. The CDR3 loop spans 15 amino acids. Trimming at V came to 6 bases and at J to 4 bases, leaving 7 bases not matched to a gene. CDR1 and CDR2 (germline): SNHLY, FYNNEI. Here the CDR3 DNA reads TGTGCCAGCAGCCCCTACGGGACAGGGGCAGATACGCAGTATTTT. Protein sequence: CASSPYGTGADTQYF.

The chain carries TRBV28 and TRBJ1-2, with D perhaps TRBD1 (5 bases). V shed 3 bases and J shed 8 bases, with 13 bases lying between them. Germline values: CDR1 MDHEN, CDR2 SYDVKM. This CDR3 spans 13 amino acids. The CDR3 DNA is TGTGCCAGCAGTTTTGGGCAGGGTGGGGGCTACACCTTC. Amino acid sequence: CASSFGQGGGYTF.

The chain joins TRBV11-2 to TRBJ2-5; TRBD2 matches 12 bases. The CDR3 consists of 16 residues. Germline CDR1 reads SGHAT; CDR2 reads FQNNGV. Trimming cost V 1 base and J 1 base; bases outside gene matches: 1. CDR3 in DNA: TGTGCCAGCAGCTTAGGGACTAGCGGGGTCCAAGAGACCCAGTACTTC. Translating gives CASSLGTSGVQETQYF.

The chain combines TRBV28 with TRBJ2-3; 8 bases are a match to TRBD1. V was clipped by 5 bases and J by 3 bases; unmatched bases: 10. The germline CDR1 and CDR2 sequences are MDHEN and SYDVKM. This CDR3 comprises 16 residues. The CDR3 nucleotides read TGTGCCAGCAGTCCCCACAGGGGGTCGGGTACAGATACGCAGTATTTT. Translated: CASSPHRGSGTDTQYF.

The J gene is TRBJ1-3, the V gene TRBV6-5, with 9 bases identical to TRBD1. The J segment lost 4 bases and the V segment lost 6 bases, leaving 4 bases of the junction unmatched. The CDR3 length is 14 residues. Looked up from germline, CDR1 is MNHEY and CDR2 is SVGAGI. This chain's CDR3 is CASRQGAFGNTIYF. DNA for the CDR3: TGTGCCAGCAGACAGGGGGCATTCGGAAACACCATATATTTT.

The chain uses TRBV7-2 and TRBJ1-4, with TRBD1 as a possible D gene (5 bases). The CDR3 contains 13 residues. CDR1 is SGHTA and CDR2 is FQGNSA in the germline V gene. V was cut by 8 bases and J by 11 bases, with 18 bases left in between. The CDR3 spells CASGSDQGGKLFF. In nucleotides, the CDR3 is TGTGCCAGCGGTTCGGATCAGGGCGGTAAACTGTTTTTT.

The CDR3 protein is CASSTSGWGANEKLFF. CDR3 DNA: TGCGCCAGCTCCACTTCAGGGTGGGGGGCTAATGAAAAACTGTTTTTT. The chain uses TRBV5-1 and TRBJ1-4, with a tentative D call TRBD1 (5 bases). Trimming took off 7 bases at V and 3 bases at J, with 19 bases between the two ends. This CDR3 contains 16 residues. From germline, CDR1 is SGHRS and CDR2 YFSETQ.